This TCR beta chain was sequenced for a study of T cells in Graves' hyperthyroidism and ophthalmopathy. For the study at large: The authors collected peripheral blood at initial diagnosis, before any treatment. The study, taken as a whole, reports: The majority of expanded thyroid clonotypes above 0.001 also appeared in blood.

This clonotype was found a few times. What it recognizes is unknown. Amplification of TCR beta CDR3 regions used RNA as the template. In the first-round RT-PCR of the TCR CDR3, the HTBI primer set was used. TCRdb re-derived calls from the multiplex PCR reads in MiXCR, one entry per CDR3 protein. This sample carries about 420,000 distinct CDR3 sequences, approximately 13% of them seen once, and the ten largest clones take about 5%. An absence of ophthalmopathy progression within 18 months meant stable Graves' hyperthyroidism. Newly diagnosed patients aged 18 to 65 had hyperthyroidism of under 2 months' duration. The clonotype comes from a woman aged 18-29 years with Graves' hyperthyroidism. The sequencing input was blood.

The DNA for the CDR3 is TGTGCCAGCAGCCAACGACTAGCGGGAGGGTATGAGCAGTTCTTC. Translated: CASSQRLAGGYEQFF. This chain connects TRBV14 to TRBJ2-1, with TRBD2 identical over 14 bases. The CDR3 is 15 amino acids. Germline lookup yields CDR1 SGHDN and CDR2 FVKESK. Losses at the gene ends were 2 bases for V and 8 bases for J; bases not matched to a gene: 2.